The entry below gives a single T cell receptor (beta chain) sequence along with its context. Methods used by the authors: Researchers report that nucleated cell counts were estimated from reference gene primer amplification. TCRdb's table, derived via immunoSEQ multiplex PCR, lists solely in-frame clones and lacks some. That table furnishes V, J and clone size, whereas the DNA furnished D and trimming. Of 140,000 to 150,000 clones in the sample, over 80% were seen once. From germline, CDR1 is MGHRA and CDR2 YSYEKL. The CDR3 covers 16 residues. V was pared by 4 bases and J by 2 bases, with 5 bases of the junction left unmatched. This entry comes from a study of blood T cell repertoires in COVID-19. In the study overall: COVID-19 samples from acute and convalescent phases originated in the United States, Italy and Spain.

Individuals aged about 18 to 89 years were recruited from about two dozen US areas. Clinical histories supplied by participants themselves formed the basis of cohort assignment. Material for sequencing was PBMCs or T cells enriched from blood (not recorded which). This chain uses TRBV4-1 with TRBJ2-1, with 10 bases matching TRBD1. The receptor was isolated from a middle-aged woman who had recovered from COVID-19. CDR3 region: CASSLRDRGTYNEQFF. DNA for the CDR3: TGCGCCAGCAGCCTCCGGGACAGGGGAACCTACAATGAGCAGTTCTTC.